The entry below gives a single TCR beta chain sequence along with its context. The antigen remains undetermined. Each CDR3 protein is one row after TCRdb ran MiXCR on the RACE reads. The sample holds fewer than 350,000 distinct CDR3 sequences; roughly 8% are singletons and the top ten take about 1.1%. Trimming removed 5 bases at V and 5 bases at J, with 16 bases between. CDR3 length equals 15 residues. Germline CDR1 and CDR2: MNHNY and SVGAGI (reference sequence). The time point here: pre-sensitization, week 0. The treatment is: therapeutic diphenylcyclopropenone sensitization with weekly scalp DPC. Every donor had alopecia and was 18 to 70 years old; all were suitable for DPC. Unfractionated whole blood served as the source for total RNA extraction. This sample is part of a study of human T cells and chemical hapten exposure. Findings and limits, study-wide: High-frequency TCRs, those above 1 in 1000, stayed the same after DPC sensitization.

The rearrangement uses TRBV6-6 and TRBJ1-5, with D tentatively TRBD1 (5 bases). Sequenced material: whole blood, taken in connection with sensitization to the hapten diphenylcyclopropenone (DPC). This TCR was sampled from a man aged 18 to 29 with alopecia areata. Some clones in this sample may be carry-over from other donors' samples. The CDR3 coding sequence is TGTGCCAGCAGTGTCCGGGACTTAGGCGATCAGCCCCAGCATTTT. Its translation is CASSVRDLGDQPQHF.